This T cell receptor beta chain was documented in a study of T-cell memory formation after mild COVID-19. Study context: The two donors had largely donor-specific TCR clusters. General study findings and limits: Mainly CM and EM harbored the contracting CD4+ clones; mainly EMRA harbored the CD8+ ones. The appearance of some responding clones in pre-infection memory suggested that cross-reactive memory joined.

This clonotype has only a few counts. The antigen remains undetermined. 5'RACE primed from the constant segment yielded TCR alpha and TCR beta cDNA libraries bearing sample barcodes and UMIs. A single record per CDR3 protein comes from TCRdb applying MiXCR to the 5' RACE reads. The sample consists of some 160,000 distinct CDR3 sequences, over 10% of them appearing once. This CDR3 contains 13 residues. Germline-derived CDR1 and CDR2 are SQVTM and ANQGSEA. V was cut by 6 bases and J by 4 bases, with 15 bases left in between. This sequence was found in a man between 18 and 35 years old who had mild COVID-19 (a few samples of this study predate the infection). Cell type and time point are not known. The sequenced sample consisted of PBMCs or a T cell subset sorted from them (not recorded which). V is TRBV29-1 and J is TRBJ2-5, with D perhaps matching TRBD1 (6 bases). In DNA form, the CDR3 reads TGCAGCGTAGGAAGGGGGACGGGAGAGACCCAGTACTTC. This codes for CSVGRGTGETQYF.